This note documents a single TCR beta chain sequence. Which antigen it targets is not known. The sample holds no much larger clone one base away, and base qualities are not on file. Because repertoires were sampled repeatedly during chemoradiotherapy, clonal expansion in the tumor microenvironment could be followed. The data stem from a study of chemoradiotherapy in HPV16-positive cancers (dated by TCRdb to about 2022). Context from the whole study: Using functional T-cell assays on cells from two HPV16-positive patients, the researchers defined candidate HPV-specific T-cell clones and common TCR motifs. Whether T-cell immunity against the HPV oncoproteins E6 and E7 changes during chemoradiotherapy and whether survival is affected by this immunity were examined in the study. Next, the candidate HPV-specific TCRs and motifs were followed in TCR repertoires from over 85 patients with HPV-related cancers. What the study reported, not specific to this receptor: In HPV16-positive patients, expansion of HPV-responsive T cells during chemoradiotherapy was associated with improved recurrence-free survival. Expansion of candidate HPV-specific clones and E7-related TCR motifs was observed in the tumor microenvironment during treatment, whereas no such expansion was observed for non-HPV-specific T cells. Only two HPV16-positive patients were used to derive the functional definition of HPV-specific T cells, and the survival association was reported for HPV16-positive patients.

Between the V and J ends, shortened by 7 bases and 7 bases respectively, the junction contains 11 bases. There are 12 amino acids in the CDR3, from cysteine to phenylalanine inclusive. This entry keeps only the CDR3 DNA: 36 bases, framed from base 1. Sequences SNHLY (CDR1) and FYNNEI (CDR2) are obtained from the germline V gene. Library preparation used the immunoSEQ multiplex PCR assay. TCRdb carries this immuneACCESS record with in-frame sequences only. Its versions omit some clonotypes, under half of them owing to an unresolved V gene in the studies checked, with the rest unexplained. The sample table shows 7,500 or so clones, and roughly two thirds are seen once. In total, the top ten clones hold 4.5% to 5.5% of the sample.

The chain joins TRBV2 to TRBJ2-1; no confident D gene assignment can be made. The sequence was collected from a human donor with HPV-associated anogenital cancer. This material consisted of tumor tissue, taken from a patient who underwent chemoradiotherapy. The DNA sequence is TGTGCCAGCACAAGAACGGGTAATGAGCAGTTCTTC. Its product reads: CASTRTGNEQFF.